These T cell receptor beta chains were read from a single sample in a study of molecular identifiers for immune sequencing clone quantification. TCRdb passed the PCR reads through MiXCR, listing each CDR3 protein once. The table lists more than 450,000 distinct CDR3 sequences, 20% to 25% of them singletons, with about 0.84% in the top ten. The material sequenced was naive CD8+ T cells from blood, with Jurkat cell RNA spiked in. These receptors came from a human donor in good health. Some libraries in this study had Jurkat cell RNA spiked in. Each CDR3 is given with its conserved first and last residue. Each record gives: clone size, J gene, D gene, V gene, CDR3 protein, CDR3 DNA. D genes are given only for firm matches. Some rows have no size entry. The others give once, few or many, or a class for an expanded clone.

>many|TRBJ2-5|TRBD2|TRBV14
CASSQEPKTLMTSGEETQYF
TGTGCCAGCAGCCAAGAACCGAAAACCCTCATGACTAGCGGCGAAGAGACCCAGTACTTC
>NA|TRBJ2-2|TRBD2|TRBV5-4
CASRPTSGKNTGELFF
TGTGCCAGCAGGCCTACTAGCGGGAAGAACACCGGGGAGCTGTTTTTT
>many|TRBJ1-1|NA|TRBV29-1
CSVNLNTEAFF
TGCAGCGTTAATCTGAACACTGAAGCTTTCTTT
>many|TRBJ2-3|NA|TRBV7-9
CASSLFPDLSTDTQYF
TGTGCCAGCAGCTTATTTCCGGACCTGAGCACAGATACGCAGTATTTT
>many|TRBJ1-4|NA|TRBV18
CASSPEGRATNEKLFF
TGTGCCAGCTCACCCGAGGGGAGGGCAACTAATGAAAAACTGTTTTTT
>few|TRBJ2-1|NA|TRBV6-1
CASSEAPVFF
TGTGCCAGCAGTGAAGCGCCCGTGTTCTTC
>NA|TRBJ1-5|NA|TRBV25-1
CASSESGAGAQQPQHF
TGTGCCAGCAGTGAATCGGGCGCGGGGGCGCAACAGCCCCAGCATTTT
>NA|TRBJ2-3|TRBD2|TRBV6-5
CASSPLSGLGRERDYTDTQYF
TGTGCCAGCAGTCCCCTATCAGGACTAGGCAGAGAGAGAGATTACACAGATACGCAGTATTTT
>NA|TRBJ1-5|NA|TRBV5-1
CASSQSGFSNQPQHF
TGCGCCAGCAGCCAAAGCGGTTTTAGCAATCAGCCCCAGCATTTT
>many|TRBJ1-2|NA|TRBV6-2/TRBV6-3
CASRSTGPLGYTF
TGTGCCAGCAGATCGACAGGACCCCTCGGCTACACCTTC
>few|TRBJ1-1|TRBD1|TRBV5-4
CASSSGQEHNTEAFF
TGTGCCAGCAGCTCCGGACAGGAGCATAACACTGAAGCTTTCTTT
>many|TRBJ2-7|NA|TRBV25-1
CASGETGTYEQYF
TGTGCCAGCGGAGAGACAGGGACTTACGAGCAGTACTTC
>NA|TRBJ2-1|TRBD2|TRBV25-1
CASSEEIAGVEQFF
TGTGCCAGCAGTGAGGAGATAGCGGGAGTAGAGCAGTTCTTC
>NA|TRBJ1-1|NA|TRBV6-1
CASSGLAEMNTEAFF
TGTGCCAGCAGTGGGTTGGCGGAGATGAACACTGAAGCTTTCTTT
>NA|TRBJ1-2|TRBD1|TRBV14
CASSHWDSDYGYTF
TGTGCCAGCAGCCATTGGGACAGCGACTATGGCTACACCTTC
>many|TRBJ1-4|NA|TRBV12-3/TRBV12-4
CASSFSGEVLFF
TGTGCCAGCAGTTTTTCTGGGGAAGTGCTGTTTTTT
>many|TRBJ1-2|NA|TRBV21-1
CASSKCVLGPYGYTF
TGTGCCAGCAGCAAATGCGTGTTGGGGCCCTATGGCTACACCTTC
>few|TRBJ1-2|NA|TRBV5-8
CASSSKMEGYTF
TGTGCCAGCAGCTCCAAAATGGAGGGCTACACCTTC
>NA|TRBJ1-2|NA|TRBV19
CASRVTGSNYGYTF
TGTGCCAGTAGAGTAACGGGATCTAACTATGGCTACACCTTC
>once|TRBJ2-7|NA|TRBV6-1
CASSEEGLENLHSYEQYF
TGTGCCAGCAGTGAGGAAGGACTTGAGAATCTTCACTCCTACGAGCAGTACTTC
>many|TRBJ2-1|TRBD2|TRBV29-1
CSAGGSLAGTGEQFF
TGCAGCGCCGGAGGGAGCCTAGCGGGGACCGGTGAGCAGTTCTTC
>NA|TRBJ1-6|NA|TRBV7-8
CATRWGLNSPLHF
TGTGCCACCCGGTGGGGCTTAAATTCACCCCTCCACTTT
>NA|TRBJ2-1|NA|TRBV19
CASSIPGPLYNEQFF
TGTGCCAGTAGTATCCCCGGGCCGCTCTACAATGAGCAGTTCTTC
>many|TRBJ1-1|NA|TRBV6-2/TRBV6-3
CASSYGSGNTEAFF
TGTGCCAGCAGTTACGGGTCCGGAAACACTGAAGCTTTCTTT
>NA|TRBJ2-4|NA|TRBV30
CAWSPGAQGGAKDIQYF
TGTGCCTGGAGTCCCGGTGCACAAGGGGGGGCCAAAGACATTCAGTACTTC
>few|TRBJ2-5|TRBD1|TRBV27
CASSYQQGIGETQYF
TGTGCCAGCAGTTACCAACAGGGGATCGGGGAGACCCAGTACTTC